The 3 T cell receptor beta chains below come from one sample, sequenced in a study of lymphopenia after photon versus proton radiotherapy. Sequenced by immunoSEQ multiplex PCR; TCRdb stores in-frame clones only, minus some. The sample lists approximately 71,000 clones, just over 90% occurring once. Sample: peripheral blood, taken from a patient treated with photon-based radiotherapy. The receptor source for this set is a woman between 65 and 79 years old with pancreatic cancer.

For the CDR3, the DNA is TGTGCCAGTAGTTCGCCGAACCCTCAGGGGGGCACTAATGAAAAACTGTTTTTT. It codes for CASSSPNPQGGTNEKLFF. The chain has TRBV19 and TRBJ1-4, with 7 bases aligning to TRBD1. Unmatched junction bases numbered 14, after V lost 5 bases and J lost 2 bases. CDR1 is LNHDA and CDR2 is SQIVND in the germline V gene (reference sequence). This CDR3 has 18 residues.

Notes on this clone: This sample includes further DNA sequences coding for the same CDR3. The CDR3 loop is CASSQTGQETQYF. The CDR3 coding sequence is TGTGCCAGCAGCCAGACAGGTCAAGAGACCCAGTACTTC. The genes are TRBV5-5 and TRBJ2-5; a possible D gene is TRBD1 (6 bases). The length of the CDR3 is 13 residues. Germline V gene data show CDR1 as SGHKS and CDR2 as YYEKEE (reference sequence). V lost 4 bases, J lost 2 bases, and 9 bases lay in between.

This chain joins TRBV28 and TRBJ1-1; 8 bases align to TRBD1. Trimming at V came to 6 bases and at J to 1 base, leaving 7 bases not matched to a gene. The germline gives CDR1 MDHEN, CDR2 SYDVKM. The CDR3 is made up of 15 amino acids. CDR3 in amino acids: CASRPAGGQNTEAFF. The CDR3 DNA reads TGTGCCAGCAGACCGGCAGGGGGCCAGAACACTGAAGCTTTCTTT.